This T cell receptor beta chain was observed in a study of post-analysis software for immune sequencing data. Study-wide context: Included among the disease courses, which were recorded for the cohort, were relapsing-remitting, secondary progressive and progressive-relapsing multiple sclerosis. Study outcomes and limitations: Pronounced co-clustering by F measure was evident among identically batched samples. In multiple sclerosis, normalized Chao1 diversity was significantly below that of controls.

This clonotype was detected once. Its specificity is unknown. The authors incorporated unique molecular identifiers into the TCR beta cDNA libraries. TCRdb reprocessed the PCR reads with MiXCR, giving one entry per CDR3 protein. The repertoire holds hundreds of thousands of distinct CDR3 sequences, with 30% to 40% as singletons. What was sequenced was blood. The clonotype originates from a girl aged 2 to 9 with multiple sclerosis.

The CDR3 bases are TGTGCCAGTAGTCCCGGGGAGAGCTCCTACAATGAGCAGTTCTTC. This sequence encodes CASSPGESSYNEQFF. This chain joins TRBV19 and TRBJ2-1, with D perhaps matching TRBD2 (5 bases). Germline V gene sequence: CDR1 LNHDA, CDR2 SQIVND (reference sequence). The CDR3 has 15 amino acids. The germline V and J ends were trimmed by 5 bases and 0 bases, with 11 bases remaining between them.